Included here is one TCR beta chain sequence, with context. The antigen is not known. These data are taken from a study of OX40 agonist ivuxolimab in advanced cancers. Study-wide context: Participants averaged 60 years of age (range roughly 23 to 85) and were 82.7% male.

TCRdb's table, derived via immunoSEQ multiplex PCR, lists solely in-frame clones and lacks some. In the table there are about 73,000 clones, approximately 86% of which are singletons. Points from the study as a whole: The specificity for antigen of the expanded peripheral T cells was not determined.

The germline CDR1 and CDR2 sequences are SEHNR and FQNEAQ (reference sequence). The length of the CDR3 is 14 residues. V lost 5 bases, J lost 6 bases, and 11 bases lay in between. The sequences come from CD4+ or CD8+ T cells sorted from blood, collected in a trial of the OX40 agonist ivuxolimab. The receptor's source is an adult with an advanced solid tumor such as melanoma, head and neck, liver or kidney cancer. The chain carries TRBV7-9 and TRBJ1-6; D unclear. CDR3 bases: TGTGCCAGCAGCATGACAACCTCTAATTCACCCCTCCACTTT. This encodes CASSMTTSNSPLHF.